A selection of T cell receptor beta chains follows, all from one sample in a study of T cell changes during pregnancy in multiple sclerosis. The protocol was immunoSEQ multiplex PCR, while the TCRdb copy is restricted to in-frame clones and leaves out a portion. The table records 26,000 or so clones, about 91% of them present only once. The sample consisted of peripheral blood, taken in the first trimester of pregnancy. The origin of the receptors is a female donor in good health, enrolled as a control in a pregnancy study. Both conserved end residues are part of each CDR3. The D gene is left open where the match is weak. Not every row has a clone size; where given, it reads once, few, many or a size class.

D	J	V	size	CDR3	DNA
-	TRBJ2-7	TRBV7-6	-	CASSSRDIGYEQYF	TGTGCCAGCAGTTCCCGGGACATCGGCTACGAGCAGTACTTC
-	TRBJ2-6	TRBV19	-	CASRGSQLSSGANVLTF	TGTGCCAGTAGGGGCAGCCAACTCAGCTCTGGGGCCAACGTCCTGACTTTC
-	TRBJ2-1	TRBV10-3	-	CAIRVDGGNNEQFF	TGTGCCATCAGAGTTGACGGGGGTAACAATGAGCAGTTCTTC
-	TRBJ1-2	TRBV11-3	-	CASSLGGLPSYGYTF	TGTGCCAGCAGCTTAGGGGGACTCCCTTCCTATGGCTACACCTTC
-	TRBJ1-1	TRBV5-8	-	CASSLGGEEVKSFF	TGTGCCAGCAGCCTTGGGGGGGAGGAAGTGAAGTCTTTCTTT
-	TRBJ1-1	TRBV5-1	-	CASSSTGERGTEAFF	TGCGCCAGCAGCTCGACAGGAGAACGGGGCACTGAAGCTTTCTTT
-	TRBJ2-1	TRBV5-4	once	CASSLAIGYNEQFF	TGTGCCAGCAGCTTGGCCATCGGTTACAATGAGCAGTTCTTC
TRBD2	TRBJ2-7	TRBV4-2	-	CASSQTSGSFEQYF	TGTGCCAGCAGCCAAACTAGCGGGAGCTTCGAGCAGTACTTC
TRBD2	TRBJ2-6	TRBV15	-	CATSREELAGSGANVLTF	TGTGCCACCAGCAGAGAGGAACTAGCGGGCTCTGGGGCCAACGTCCTGACTTTC
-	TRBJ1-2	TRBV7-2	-	CASSSFQGGRRYTF	TGTGCCAGCAGCTCCTTCCAGGGCGGTAGACGCTACACCTTC
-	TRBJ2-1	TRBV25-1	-	CAPRILGCEQFF	TGTGCCCCCCGAATACTAGGGTGTGAGCAGTTCTTC
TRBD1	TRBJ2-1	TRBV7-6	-	CASSSTLGERQGPYNEQFF	TGTGCCAGCAGCTCCACACTAGGGGAGCGACAGGGCCCCTACAATGAGCAGTTCTTC
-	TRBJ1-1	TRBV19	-	CASSSRGNTEAFF	TGTGCCAGTAGTAGCCGGGGGAACACTGAAGCTTTCTTT
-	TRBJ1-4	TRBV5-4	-	CASSLMGRGEKLFF	TGTGCCAGCAGCTTAATGGGGCGTGGGGAAAAACTGTTTTTT
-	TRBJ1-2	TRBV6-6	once	CASSSFTGYGYTF	TGTGCCAGCAGTTCCTTCACAGGGTATGGCTACACCTTC
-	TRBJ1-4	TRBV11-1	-	CASSPSPGETNEKLFF	TGTGCCAGCAGCCCCTCTCCGGGGGAGACTAATGAAAAACTGTTTTTT
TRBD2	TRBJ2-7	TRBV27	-	CASARASGSYEQYF	TGTGCCAGCGCGCGGGCTAGCGGGAGTTACGAGCAGTACTTC
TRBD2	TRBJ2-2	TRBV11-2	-	CASSKQLAGTGELFF	TGTGCCAGCAGCAAGCAACTAGCGGGGACCGGGGAGCTGTTTTTT
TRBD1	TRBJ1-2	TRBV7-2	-	CASSLGQGAMVYTF	TGTGCCAGCAGCTTAGGCCAGGGGGCAATGGTCTACACCTTC